These 19 T cell receptor beta chains originate from one sample sequenced in a study of shared clonotypes between healthy human individuals. Repertoires were generated with immunoSEQ multiplex PCR, while TCRdb's copy carries only in-frame clones and drops some. The table lists 2 million to 2.5 million clones, less than 95% of them singletons. Cells designated naive CD8 were CD45RO-negative and were positively selected for CCR7, with terminally differentiated effector memory CD45RA+ cells excluded. Material for sequencing was naive CD8+ T cells sorted from blood. The source of these receptors is a man in his late teens or twenties in good health.

The chain's CDR3 is CASSVRVSDTQYF. The CDR3 nucleotides read TGTGCCAGCAGTGTAAGGGTTTCAGATACGCAGTATTTT. V gene TRBV6-6 combines with J gene TRBJ2-3; D call uncertain. V was trimmed by 5 bases and J by 4 bases, leaving 10 bases between them. Per germline, CDR1 MNHNY and CDR2 SVGAGI (reference sequence). There are 13 residues in the CDR3.

V is TRBV7-9 and J is TRBJ2-7, with 9 bases lining up with TRBD1. The CDR3 spans 13 residues. Germline trimming cut 7 bases from V and 6 bases from J; bases unmatched to any gene: 7. Per germline, CDR1 SEHNR and CDR2 FQNEAQ (reference sequence). CDR3 bases: TGTGCCAGCACCCGGGACAGGGTTCTCGAGCAGTACTTC. As protein: CASTRDRVLEQYF.

This chain connects TRBV19 to TRBJ2-3, with a tentative D call TRBD2 (6 bases). V was cut by 5 bases and J by 2 bases, with 11 bases left in between. CDR3 size: 14 residues. Germline CDR1 LNHDA, CDR2 SQIVND (reference sequence). CDR3 in DNA: TGTGCCAGTAGTCCCGGGACTTTCACAGATACGCAGTATTTT. The encoded protein is CASSPGTFTDTQYF.

The V gene is TRBV5-6, the J gene TRBJ1-1; the D gene is possibly TRBD1 (5 bases). Germline V gives CDR1 SGHDT, CDR2 YYEEEE. V lost 4 bases, J lost 4 bases, and 14 bases lay in between. The CDR3 contains 14 residues. The CDR3 DNA sequence: TGTGCCAGCAGCCCCATGGGGGGGGGCACTGAAGCTTTCTTT. The encoded protein is CASSPMGGGTEAFF.

The rearrangement links TRBV27 to TRBJ2-7; 10 bases are shared with TRBD1. Germline trimming cut 5 bases from V and 0 bases from J; bases unmatched to any gene: 7. Germline-derived CDR1 and CDR2 are MNHEY and SMNVEV (reference sequence). This CDR3 has 16 amino acids. CDR3 bases: TGTGCCAGCAGTCCCTCGACAGGGGGCGTCTCCTACGAGCAGTACTTC. The encoded protein is CASSPSTGGVSYEQYF.

The CDR3 protein is CASTGGGTQYF. CDR3 DNA: TGTGCCAGCACCGGGGGAGGGACCCAGTACTTC. The rearrangement uses TRBV6-5 and TRBJ2-5; D perhaps matches TRBD2 (6 bases). Trimming shortened V by 7 bases and J by 7 bases, and 10 bases separated the two germline ends. Germline values: CDR1 MNHEY, CDR2 SVGAGI. This CDR3 comprises 11 residues.

The rearrangement joins TRBV28 to TRBJ2-1; TRBD2 might be the D (5 bases). The CDR3 loop spans 16 amino acids. Germline CDR1 is MDHEN and CDR2 is SYDVKM. The V end was cut by 6 bases, the J end by 0 bases, with 15 bases between. This CDR3 is CASSPFRGSSYNEQFF. The CDR3 DNA reads as TGTGCCAGCAGCCCCTTTCGGGGAAGCTCCTACAATGAGCAGTTCTTC.

This sequence joins TRBV13 and TRBJ2-1, with no clear D. CDR1 PRHDT and CDR2 FYEKMQ come from the germline V gene (reference sequence). The CDR3 totals 12 residues. V lost 0 bases, J lost 8 bases, and 5 bases lay in between. The chain's CDR3 is CASSLGGHEQFF. The CDR3 DNA is TGTGCCAGCAGCTTAGGAGGGCATGAGCAGTTCTTC.

In this sample, this clone turned up once. The chain has TRBV13 and TRBJ2-3; the match to TRBD2 covers 10 bases. Trimming at V came to 3 bases and at J to 1 base, leaving 7 bases not matched to a gene. CDR1 is PRHDT and CDR2 is FYEKMQ in the germline V gene (reference sequence). There are 17 residues in the CDR3. The CDR3 sequence: CASSFREREGGTDTQYF. The CDR3 DNA is TGTGCCAGCAGCTTTCGGGAGCGGGAGGGCGGCACAGATACGCAGTATTTT. Filled out from reference TRBV13 and TRBJ2-3, the complete variable domain reads AAGVIQSPRHLIKEKRETATLKCYPIPRHDTVYWYQQGPGQDPQFLISFYEKMQSDKGSIPDRFSAQQFSDYHSELNMSSLELGDSALYFCASSFREREGGTDTQYFGPGTRLTVL.

The V and J genes are TRBV5-1 and TRBJ1-1, with D possibly matching TRBD1 (6 bases). The CDR3 runs 14 residues. In germline, CDR1 is SGHRS, CDR2 YFSETQ. Trimming pared 5 bases from V and 1 base from J, leaving 12 bases between. The CDR3 DNA reads TGCGCCAGCAGACAGGGTTGGGGGAACACTGAAGCTTTCTTT. Translated: CASRQGWGNTEAFF.

This chain links TRBV19 with TRBJ2-2; the match to TRBD2 covers 7 bases. V lost 0 bases and J lost 6; bases outside the gene matches: 7. The CDR3 sequence is 16 residues long. The germline gives CDR1 LNHDA, CDR2 SQIVND (reference sequence). CDR3: CASSIDREGVAGELFF. CDR3 DNA: TGTGCCAGTAGTATAGACAGGGAGGGAGTGGCCGGGGAGCTGTTTTTT.

The CDR3 DNA follows: TGTGCCTGGAGTCAGTTAGCGGGATTATTCACAGATACGCAGTATTTT. As protein: CAWSQLAGLFTDTQYF. The rearrangement links TRBV30 to TRBJ2-3, with 8 bases matching TRBD2. Looked up from germline, CDR1 is GTSNPN and CDR2 is SVGIG (reference sequence). This CDR3 is 16 amino acids long. J gave up 2 bases and V 2 bases, and 9 bases lay outside the gene matches.

V usage is TRBV10-1 and J usage is TRBJ2-3; 9 bases map to TRBD1. CDR3 length: 17 residues. Germline values: CDR1 WNHNN, CDR2 SYGVQD (reference sequence). The trim removed 0 bases at V and 3 bases at J, leaving 7 bases unmatched. The CDR3: CASSESMVGQGTDTQYF. CDR3 bases: TGCGCCAGCAGTGAGTCTATGGTGGGACAGGGAACAGATACGCAGTATTTT.

The V and J genes are TRBV4-1 and TRBJ2-4; maybe TRBD1 (6 bases). The germline CDR1 and CDR2 sequences are MGHRA and YSYEKL. CDR3 size: 14 residues. Trimming stripped 0 bases from V and 6 bases from J, with 9 bases between. CDR3 in amino acids: CASSQDRGRNIQYF. The DNA for the CDR3 is TGCGCCAGCAGCCAAGATAGGGGGAGAAACATTCAGTACTTC.

The chain couples TRBV6-1 to TRBJ2-7; D not resolved. V was shortened by 4 bases and J by 2 bases, with 9 bases between the two germline ends. CDR3 length: 13 amino acids. The germline V gene has CDR1 MNHNS and CDR2 SASEGT. The CDR3 bases are TGTGCCAGCAGTGTAGGCGACCCCTACGAGCAGTACTTC. Translation gives CASSVGDPYEQYF.

The chain carries TRBV4-1 and TRBJ2-3, with 7 bases that match TRBD2. Germline V gives CDR1 MGHRA, CDR2 YSYEKL. The CDR3 runs to 15 residues. Trimming cost V 0 bases and J 6 bases; bases outside gene matches: 6. The CDR3 sequence: CASSQEGGGWDTQYF. In DNA form, the CDR3 reads TGCGCCAGCAGCCAAGAGGGCGGGGGTTGGGATACGCAGTATTTT.

The chain recombines TRBV10-1 with TRBJ2-3, with 8 positions matching TRBD2. V dropped 0 bases and J dropped 4; count of bases not matched to a gene: 3. Looked up from germline, CDR1 is WNHNN and CDR2 is SYGVQD (reference sequence). The CDR3 loop spans 15 amino acids. The CDR3 sequence is CASSESTGGADTQYF. The CDR3 coding sequence is TGCGCCAGCAGTGAGTCGACGGGGGGGGCAGATACGCAGTATTTT.

This chain links TRBV5-6 with TRBJ2-7; D is possibly TRBD2 (5 bases). The V gene's germline CDR1 is SGHDT and CDR2 YYEEEE. This CDR3 contains 15 residues. The V end was cut by 5 bases, the J end by 0 bases, with 15 bases between. In DNA, the CDR3 is TGTGCCAGCAGTCAGCCCCGACGGGGCTCCTACGAGCAGTACTTC. It yields the protein CASSQPRRGSYEQYF.

CDR3 DNA sequence: TGCGCCAGCAGGGGGGACTCTCAGGGGTCCTATAATTCACCCCTCCACTTT. This sequence encodes CASRGDSQGSYNSPLHF. V is TRBV5-1 and J is TRBJ1-6, with D possibly TRBD1 on 6 matching bases. The V gene's germline CDR1 is SGHRS and CDR2 YFSETQ. There are 17 residues in the CDR3. Deletions cut 5 bases from V and 1 base from J, with 16 bases between.